This T cell receptor (beta chain) is from a study of blood T cell repertoires in COVID-19. About the research overall: Collection of acute and convalescent COVID-19 samples took place in the United States, Italy and Spain. Sources were T cells, B-cell-depleted T cells, or PBMCs; the material itself was cDNA or gDNA.

Germline V gives CDR1 MNHEY, CDR2 SMNVEV (reference sequence). Between the trimmed V and J ends, which lost 0 bases and 6 bases, there was a span of 8 bases. The CDR3 totals 14 residues. Assay: immunoSEQ multiplex PCR; the TCRdb copy retains only in-frame clones and omits some. The sample has about 240,000 clones, 87% seen once. Sequencing was performed on peripheral blood. This TCR was sampled from a man between 60 and 75 years old who had recovered from COVID-19. V gene TRBV27 combines with J gene TRBJ1-4; a possible D gene is TRBD1 (6 bases). CDR3 residues: CASSLSGGHEKLFF. The CDR3 nucleotides read TGTGCCAGCAGTTTATCTGGGGGCCATGAAAAACTGTTTTTT.